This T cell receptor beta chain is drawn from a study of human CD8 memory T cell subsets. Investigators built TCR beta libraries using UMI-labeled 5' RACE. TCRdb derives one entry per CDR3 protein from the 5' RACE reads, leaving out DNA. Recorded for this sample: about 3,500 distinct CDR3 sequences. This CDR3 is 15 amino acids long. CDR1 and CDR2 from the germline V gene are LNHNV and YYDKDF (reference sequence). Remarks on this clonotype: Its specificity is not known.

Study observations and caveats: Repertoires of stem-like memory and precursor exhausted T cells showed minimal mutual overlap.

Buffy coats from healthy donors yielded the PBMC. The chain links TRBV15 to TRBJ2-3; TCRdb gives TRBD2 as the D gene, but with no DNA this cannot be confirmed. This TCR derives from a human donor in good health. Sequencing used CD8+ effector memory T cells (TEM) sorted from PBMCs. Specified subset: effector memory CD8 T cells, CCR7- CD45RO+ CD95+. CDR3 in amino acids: CATSRDQGPLDTQYF.